This entry is about one TCR beta chain. The CDR3 spans 16 residues. Losses at the gene ends were 2 bases for V and 1 base for J; bases not matched to a gene: 3. Germline V lookup: CDR1 LNHDA, CDR2 SQIVND (reference sequence). This sample is part of a study of blood T cell repertoires in COVID-19. The overall study: T cells, B-cell-depleted T cells, or PBMCs supplied cDNA or gDNA.

In the original processing: By means of reference gene primer amplification, nucleated cell counts were estimated. TCRdb's table, derived via immunoSEQ multiplex PCR, lists solely in-frame clones and lacks some. The V and J calls and clone size are taken from that table; D and trimming were inferred from the DNA. The table shows 250,000 to 400,000 clones, with about 91% occurring only once. The Seattle site enrolled patients during active infection and followed them longitudinally. This clonotype was sampled from a woman in her 30s with COVID-19, enrolled during active disease. The chain carries TRBV19 and TRBJ1-5; TRBD1 matches at 9 bases. What was sequenced was peripheral blood. CDR3 DNA: TGTGCCAGTAGTATAATAGGGACAGGGAGCAATCAGCCCCAGCATTTT. Protein product: CASSIIGTGSNQPQHF.